This T cell receptor beta chain was profiled in a study of molecular identifiers for immune sequencing clone quantification. Study as a whole: Sequencing covered four of five parts into which replicate RNA from about 20,000 or 100,000 naive CD8 cells was split.

This clonotype was seen a handful of times. Using its own MiXCR run on the PCR reads, TCRdb lists one record per CDR3 protein. Of about half a million distinct CDR3 sequences in the sample, approximately 25% are singletons; the top ten hold approximately 0.76%. Sequences were obtained from naive CD8+ T cells from blood, with Jurkat cell RNA spiked in. The subset is: FACS-sorted CD8+CD4-CCR7+CD45RA+ naive T cells. The TCR was taken from a human donor in good health. Some libraries in this study had Jurkat cell RNA spiked in.

The DNA of the CDR3 is TGTGCCAGCAGTTTTGTATCGGTGGCAGGGACTAATGAAAAACTGTTTTTT. This encodes CASSFVSVAGTNEKLFF. The chain is built from TRBV27 and TRBJ1-4; tentatively, D is TRBD1 (5 bases). This CDR3 has 17 residues. Germline lookup yields CDR1 MNHEY and CDR2 SMNVEV (reference sequence). The germline V and J ends were trimmed by 3 bases and 2 bases, with 16 bases remaining between them.